Listed here are 8 T cell receptor beta chains from one sample, sequenced in a study of CXCR3-negative and CXCR3-positive naive CD8 T cells. Study-level points and caveats: CXCR3-positive naive cells carried more hydrophobic TRB CDR3s than CXCR3-negative naive cells did.

The method, 5' RACE with UMI labels, was used to prepare the TRB cDNA libraries. TCRdb reprocessed the 5' RACE reads, with one entry per CDR3 protein and no DNA. The sample holds approximately 48,000 distinct CDR3 sequences. Antigens for these TCRs are unknown. Sequencing input: naive CXCR3+ CD8+ T cells from blood. Regarding subset: CD45RO-CCR7+CD27+CD95- naive CD8+ T cells expressing CXCR3 (TNR3+). Source of these receptors: a human donor in good health. Some clones in this sample may be carry-over from other donors' samples.

CDR3 loop: CATSRDLQATGWPGELFF. V and J are TRBV15 and TRBJ2-2; TCRdb's D call of TRBD1 is untestable without DNA. CDR1 and CDR2 from the germline V gene are LNHNV and YYDKDF (reference sequence). This CDR3 comprises 18 residues.

The genes are TRBV21-1 and TRBJ1-5. TRBV21-1 is described as a pseudogene. This CDR3 region has 15 residues. The CDR3 sequence is CASSKAGNSIGPQHF.

The rearrangement uses TRBV9 and TRBJ2-1. The CDR3 length is 16 residues. Germline V gene data show CDR1 as SGDLS and CDR2 as YYNGEE. The CDR3 protein is CASSVSGEPSYNEQFF.

V usage is TRBV12-3 or TRBV12-4 and J usage is TRBJ2-1; TCRdb lists TRBD1, though no DNA is available to test this call. CDR3 size: 12 residues. The CDR3 region is CASTPGGNEQFF.

The chain is built from TRBV28 and TRBJ2-7; TCRdb lists TRBD1, though no DNA is available to test this call. CDR3 size: 18 residues. Germline CDR1 reads MDHEN; CDR2 reads SYDVKM. The CDR3 loop is CASSSDATGGSYSYEQYF. The full variable domain, its missing parts supplied by reference TRBV28 and TRBJ2-7, is DVKVTQSSRYLVKRTGEKVFLECVQDMDHENMFWYRQDPGLGLRLIYFSYDVKMKEKGDIPEGYSVSREKKERFSLILESASTNQTSMYLCASSSDATGGSYSYEQYFGPGTRLTVT.

The chain couples TRBV20-1 to TRBJ2-1; the TCRdb call, TRBD2, lacks DNA for checking. The CDR3 covers 14 residues. The germline V gene has CDR1 DFQATT and CDR2 SNEGSKA (reference sequence). The CDR3 is CSAPRLADYNEQFF.

The rearrangement links TRBV19 to TRBJ2-1; TCRdb indicates TRBD1, and absent DNA this call remains unverified. The CDR3 is made up of 13 amino acids. Looked up from germline, CDR1 is LNHDA and CDR2 is SQIVND (reference sequence). CDR3 sequence: CASSGQAYNEQFF.

The chain links TRBV2 to TRBJ2-1. The CDR3 is 15 residues long. The germline V gene encodes CDR1 SNHLY and CDR2 FYNNEI. CDR3 sequence reads: CASSRSVSSYNEQFF. Together with reference TRBV2 and TRBJ2-1, the CDR3 gives the full variable domain: EPEVTQTPSHQVTQMGQEVILRCVPISNHLYFYWYRQILGQKVEFLVSFYNNEISEKSEIFDDQFSVERPDGSNFTLKIRSTKLEDSAMYFCASSRSVSSYNEQFFGPGTRLTVL.